A single sample gave rise to the 19 T cell receptor beta chains below, sequenced in a study of T-cell memory formation after mild COVID-19. TCRdb reanalysed the 5' RACE reads using MiXCR and keeps one entry per CDR3 protein. The sample holds about 430,000 distinct CDR3 sequences, about 24% seen once. Sequencing was done on a sample of PBMCs or a T cell subset sorted from them (not recorded which). The receptors derive from an adult woman who had mild COVID-19 (a few samples of this study predate the infection). Cell type and time point are not known.

V is TRBV10-3 and J is TRBJ2-7; the match to TRBD1 covers 7 bases. Germline V CDR1 and CDR2: ENHRY, SYGVKD. There are 13 residues in the CDR3. J was trimmed by 3 bases and V by 4 bases; bases with no gene match: 3. The DNA of the CDR3 is TGTGCCATCAGTGTGACAGGGAACTACGAGCAGTACTTC. This sequence encodes CAISVTGNYEQYF.

This clonotype was observed a handful of times. The V and J genes are TRBV27 and TRBJ2-7; tentative D call: TRBD1 (5 bases). V was shortened by 4 bases and J by 2 bases, with 9 bases between the two germline ends. This CDR3 region has 13 residues. Germline CDR1 and CDR2: MNHEY and SMNVEV (reference sequence). In nucleotides, the CDR3 is TGTGCCAGCAGTTCCCGACAGACCTACGAGCAGTACTTC. It translates to CASSSRQTYEQYF.

The CDR3, as DNA: TGTGCCACCACGCCTCGACTACCCTCGGCCGGGGAGCTGTTTTTT. This translates into CATTPRLPSAGELFF. The gene calls are TRBV7-8 and TRBJ2-2; perhaps TRBD2 as D (5 bases). The germline V gene encodes CDR1 SGHVS and CDR2 FQNEAQ. The ends were cut back, 10 bases at V and 6 bases at J, with 21 bases in the middle. This CDR3 has 15 amino acids.

This clonotype was found once. The rearrangement uses TRBV24-1 and TRBJ1-5; 8 bases match TRBD1. Trimming at V came to 3 bases and at J to 1 base, leaving 1 base not matched to a gene. Germline V CDR1 and CDR2: KGHDR, SFDVKD. CDR3 length: 15 amino acids. CDR3 DNA: TGTGCCACCAGTGATAACAGGGGGAGCAATCAGCCCCAGCATTTT. Its translation is CATSDNRGSNQPQHF.

This clonotype was seen more than once but under ten times. The CDR3 is CAWSLAEFTDTQYF. CDR3 nucleotide sequence: TGTGCCTGGAGCCTAGCGGAATTCACAGATACGCAGTATTTT. The rearrangement joins TRBV30 to TRBJ2-3; 7 bases agree with TRBD2. This CDR3 comprises 14 residues. The V gene end was trimmed by 3 bases and the J gene end by 2 bases; junction bases not matched to a gene: 5. In germline, CDR1 is GTSNPN, CDR2 SVGIG (reference sequence).

This chain links TRBV11-3 with TRBJ2-7, with TRBD2 matching 9 bases. With V trimmed by 5 bases and J by 0 bases, 5 bases remained unmatched. Germline CDR1 is SGHNT and CDR2 is YENEEA. The CDR3 runs to 15 residues. CDR3 DNA sequence: TGTGCCAGCAGCCCGGGACTAGCAGACTCCTACGAGCAGTACTTC. Translation: CASSPGLADSYEQYF.

The V gene is TRBV9, the J gene TRBJ1-3; D possibly corresponds to TRBD1 (6 bases). The CDR3 has 15 residues. The germline CDR1 and CDR2 sequences are SGDLS and YYNGEE. The V end was cut by 0 bases, the J end by 4 bases, with 11 bases between. CDR3 amino acids: CASSVAATGGNTIYF. DNA of the CDR3: TGTGCCAGCAGCGTAGCCGCAACAGGGGGAAACACCATATATTTT.

The chain joins TRBV7-9 to TRBJ2-3, with TRBD2 matching 8 bases. Germline lookup yields CDR1 SEHNR and CDR2 FQNEAQ (reference sequence). The ends lost 4 bases at V and 2 bases at J; junction bases unmatched: 14. The CDR3 runs 18 residues. The chain's CDR3 is CASSSSIVAGRYTDTQYF. CDR3 DNA: TGTGCCAGCAGCTCCTCCATCGTAGCGGGGCGCTACACAGATACGCAGTATTTT.

This clonotype was seen more than once but under ten times. The chain combines TRBV29-1 with TRBJ1-1; 7 nucleotides align to TRBD1. V gave up 2 bases and J gave up 4 bases; unmatched junction bases: 10. Germline values: CDR1 SQVTM, CDR2 ANQGSEA. The CDR3 has 15 amino acids. CDR3 residues: CSVERGPAIRTEAFF. CDR3 DNA: TGCAGCGTTGAAAGGGGGCCAGCAATCCGCACTGAAGCTTTCTTT.

The rearrangement joins TRBV4-2 to TRBJ1-1; TRBD1 matches 9 bases. This CDR3 comprises 13 residues. Germline CDR1 reads LGHNA; CDR2 reads YNFKEQ. J lost 13 bases, V lost 0 bases, and 6 bases had no gene match. As DNA, the CDR3 is TGTGCCAGCAGCCAAGATGGACAGGGGAGTCTTTTCTTT. This encodes CASSQDGQGSLFF.

This clonotype was detected only a few times. This chain links TRBV4-1 with TRBJ2-5, with D possibly matching TRBD2 (5 bases). Germline loops: CDR1 MGHRA, CDR2 YSYEKL. The CDR3 loop spans 13 amino acids. Trimming shortened V by 4 bases and J by 5 bases, and 11 bases separated the two germline ends. The CDR3 protein is CASSLGLPETQYF. The CDR3 nucleotides are TGCGCCAGCAGCCTCGGACTCCCGGAGACCCAGTACTTC.

V usage is TRBV14 and J usage is TRBJ2-4; D not certain. From germline, CDR1 is SGHDN and CDR2 FVKESK. CDR3 length: 11 amino acids. The ends were cut back, 1 base at V and 16 bases at J, with 11 bases in the middle. The CDR3: CASSQVGYVYF. The CDR3 bases are TGTGCCAGCAGCCAAGTTGGTTACGTCTACTTC.

In this sample, this clonotype turned up many times. This chain joins TRBV5-1 and TRBJ1-2; maybe TRBD1 (6 bases). V lost 3 bases, J lost 2 bases, and 11 bases lay in between. This CDR3 is 14 amino acids long. Per germline, CDR1 SGHRS and CDR2 YFSETQ. The chain's CDR3 is CASSYREANYGYTF. CDR3 nucleotide sequence: TGCGCCAGCAGCTACAGGGAGGCGAACTATGGCTACACCTTC.

This clonotype was observed a handful of times. V usage is TRBV20-1 and J usage is TRBJ2-7; D not certain. With 7 bases removed from V and 3 bases from J, the gap between germline ends came to 13 bases. Germline values: CDR1 DFQATT, CDR2 SNEGSKA (reference sequence). CDR3 length: 12 amino acids. The CDR3 sequence: CSGGGSLYEQYF. In DNA form, the CDR3 reads TGCAGTGGAGGTGGATCTCTCTACGAGCAGTACTTC.

Here the CDR3 DNA reads TGTGCCAGCAGCCCCTCCTCGACAGTCTTCTATGGCTACACCTTC. The encoded protein is CASSPSSTVFYGYTF. The J gene is TRBJ1-2, the V gene TRBV7-9; maybe TRBD1 (5 bases). This CDR3 region has 15 residues. CDR1 is SEHNR, CDR2 FQNEAQ, per germline (reference sequence). Between the trimmed V and J ends, which lost 5 bases and 4 bases, there was a span of 17 bases.

V gene TRBV7-9 combines with J gene TRBJ2-7; no clear D gene. Trimming took off 1 base at V and 7 bases at J, with 8 bases between the two ends. Germline-derived CDR1 and CDR2 are SEHNR and FQNEAQ (reference sequence). The CDR3 is 12 residues long. The CDR3 nucleotides are TGTGCCAGCAGCTTAGATGGTGGGGAGCAGTACTTC. This sequence encodes CASSLDGGEQYF.

The J gene is TRBJ2-7, the V gene TRBV6-5; D unresolved. From germline, CDR1 is MNHEY and CDR2 SVGAGI. V was trimmed by 6 bases and J by 3 bases, leaving 15 bases between them. The CDR3 has 14 amino acids. The CDR3 bases are TGTGCCAGCAGGGATCCATTGGCCTTCTACGAGCAGTACTTC. It translates to CASRDPLAFYEQYF.

This clonotype came up a few times. This chain's CDR3 is CASSQDSPYEQYF. CDR3 coding DNA: TGTGCCAGCAGTCAGGACTCTCCCTACGAGCAGTACTTC. The chain employs TRBV6-5 and TRBJ2-7, with D perhaps matching TRBD2 (5 bases). Trimming left V 5 bases short and J 2 bases short, with 10 bases between. CDR3 length: 13 amino acids. From germline, CDR1 is MNHEY and CDR2 SVGAGI.

V and J are TRBV18 and TRBJ2-7, with TRBD2 as a possible D gene (5 bases). CDR3 length: 14 residues. V lost 5 bases and J lost 0, with 11 bases in between. Looked up from germline, CDR1 is KGHSH and CDR2 is LQKENI. CDR3 amino acids: CASSEGLSSYEQYF. The CDR3 bases are TGTGCCAGCTCAGAGGGTCTTAGCTCCTACGAGCAGTACTTC.